Given below is one T cell receptor (beta chain) in context. What it binds is not known. This sample was included in a study of vaccination effects on CD4 cells after COVID-19. As for the study in general: Two convalescent patients were sampled 16 days and one week before vaccination. Findings of the study overall: In the late period after vaccination, infection- and vaccine-induced clones contracted markedly. The post-vaccine spike-reactive clones of convalescents showed a predominance of new vaccine-induced clones.

ViraFEST used viral peptide pools to expand antigen-specific CD4+ T cells before sequencing. Following culture for 9 to 11 days, CD4+ T cells were isolated. PCR showed that the person got SARS-CoV-2 infection at some point between March and December 2020. In culture with about 10 IU/ml IL-2 and roughly 10 ug/ml peptides, PBMC were grown at a few million per well. With V trimmed by 2 bases and J by 7 bases, 7 bases remained unmatched. The germline gives CDR1 SGHNT, CDR2 YYREEE (reference sequence). CDR3 length: 15 amino acids. Using immunoSEQ multiplex PCR, the repertoire was profiled, and TCRdb retains in-frame clones only, with some absent. The data show around 37,000 clones, 73% seen once.

The rearrangement joins TRBV5-4 to TRBJ2-1, with 9 bases aligning to TRBD2. This clonotype was sampled from a human donor who had a prior SARS-CoV-2 infection. Specimen: CD4+ T cells from PBMCs cultured with a peptide pool, collected before COVID-19 vaccination. The CDR3 nucleotides read TGTGCCAGCAGCTTTTCGACTAGCGGAAGAAATGAGCAGTTCTTC. Protein: CASSFSTSGRNEQFF.